This record covers a single TCR beta chain. Sample treatment: oral pan-JAK inhibitor, 5-10 mg twice daily. The sample is drawn from a study of CD8+ T cells in alopecia areata. The CDR3 is 18 residues long. J was trimmed by 4 bases and V by 6 bases; bases with no gene match: 17. CDR1 is SNHLY and CDR2 is FYNNEI in the germline V gene. RNA was isolated and reverse transcribed to cDNA, the sequencing template. Assay: immunoSEQ multiplex PCR; the TCRdb copy retains only in-frame clones and omits some. The top ten clones hold around 2.5% of a sample with 200,000 or so clones, approximately 40% of them seen once.

The sequence derives from a human donor with alopecia areata. V and J are TRBV2 and TRBJ2-1; 8 bases fit TRBD2. Sequences were derived from CD4+ T cells sorted from blood, sampled at approximately week 36, from a patient treated with tofacitinib. The CDR3 sequence is CASSGLSGYSGMYNEQFF. The CDR3 region has the DNA TGTGCCAGCAGCGGTCTCAGTGGATATAGCGGGATGTACAATGAGCAGTTCTTC.